This T cell receptor beta chain was captured by sequencing in a study of cytomegalovirus exposure and HLA in healthy donors. This clone showed up just a few times. The PCR ran on 60 Vbeta and 13 Jbeta primers. Assay: immunoSEQ multiplex PCR; the TCRdb copy retains only in-frame clones and omits some. The sample yields about 99,000 clones, roughly 85% seen once. Sequencing was performed on PBMCs. The source of this sequence is a man aged 55-75 years in good health and CMV-seropositive.

The CDR3 nucleotides read TGTGCCAGCAGCCTCAGGGAGGGTAGCGGTGCGGTTTGGGAGACCCAGTACTTC. Encoded protein: CASSLREGSGAVWETQYF. This rearrangement joins TRBV7-9 to TRBJ2-5; 7 bases align to TRBD2. Looked up from germline, CDR1 is SEHNR and CDR2 is FQNEAQ (reference sequence). This CDR3 is 18 amino acids long. The V gene end was trimmed by 5 bases and the J gene end by 5 bases; junction bases not matched to a gene: 20. The whole variable domain, remainder taken from reference TRBV7-9 and TRBJ2-5, is DTGVSQNPRHKITKRGQNVTFRCDPISEHNRLYWYRQTLGQGPEFLTYFQNEAQLEKSRLLSDRFSAERPKGSFSTLEIQRTEQGDSAMYLCASSLREGSGAVWETQYFGPGTRLLVL.